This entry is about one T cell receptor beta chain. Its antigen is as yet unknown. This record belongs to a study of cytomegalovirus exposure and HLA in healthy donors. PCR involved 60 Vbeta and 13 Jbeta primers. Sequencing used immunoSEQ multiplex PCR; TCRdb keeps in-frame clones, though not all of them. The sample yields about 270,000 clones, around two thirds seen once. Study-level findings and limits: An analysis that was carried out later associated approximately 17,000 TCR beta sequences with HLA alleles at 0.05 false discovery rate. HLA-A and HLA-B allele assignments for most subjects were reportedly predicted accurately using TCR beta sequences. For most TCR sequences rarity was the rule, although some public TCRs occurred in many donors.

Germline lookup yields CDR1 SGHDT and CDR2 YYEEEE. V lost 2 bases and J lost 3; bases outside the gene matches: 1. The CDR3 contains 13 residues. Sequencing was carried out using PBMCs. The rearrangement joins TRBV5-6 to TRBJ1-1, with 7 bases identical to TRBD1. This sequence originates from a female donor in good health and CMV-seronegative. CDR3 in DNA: TGTGCCAGCAGCTTCGACAGGGACACTGAAGCTTTCTTT. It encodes CASSFDRDTEAFF.